This T cell receptor (beta chain) emerged from a study of blood T cell repertoires in COVID-19. V was pared by 6 bases and J by 5 bases, with 12 bases of the junction left unmatched. This CDR3 has 16 amino acids. CDR1 MDHEN and CDR2 SYDVKM come from the germline V gene. TCRdb's table, derived via immunoSEQ multiplex PCR, lists solely in-frame clones and lacks some. The sample has tens of thousands of clones, roughly 77% seen once. J is TRBJ1-4 and V is TRBV28; 7 positions match TRBD1. The sequencing sample was made of peripheral blood. The origin of this receptor is a woman aged 70-85 years with acute or convalescent COVID-19. Here the CDR3 DNA reads TGTGCCAGCAGCCGCCCGCTTGACAGGGTGAATGAAAAACTGTTTTTT. Protein: CASSRPLDRVNEKLFF.